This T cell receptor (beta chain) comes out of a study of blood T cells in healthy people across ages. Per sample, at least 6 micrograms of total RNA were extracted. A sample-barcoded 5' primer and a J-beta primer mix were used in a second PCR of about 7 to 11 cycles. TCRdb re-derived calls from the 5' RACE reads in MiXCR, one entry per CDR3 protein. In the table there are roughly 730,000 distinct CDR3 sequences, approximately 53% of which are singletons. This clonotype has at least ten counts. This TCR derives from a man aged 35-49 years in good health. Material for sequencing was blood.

CDR3 DNA sequence: TGTGCCAGCAGCCTGGACAGGGCCGGCGAGCAGTACTTC. Encoded protein: CASSLDRAGEQYF. This chain connects TRBV4-2 to TRBJ2-7; 8 bases match TRBD1. The CDR3 runs 13 residues. Trimming at V came to 4 bases and at J to 6 bases, leaving 5 bases not matched to a gene. Germline CDR1 and CDR2: LGHNA and YNFKEQ.